These 19 T cell receptor beta chains originate from one sample sequenced in a study of blood T cell repertoires in COVID-19. Assay: immunoSEQ multiplex PCR; the TCRdb copy retains only in-frame clones and omits some. The data show 110,000 to 150,000 clones, with 85% seen just once and around 3.2% held by the top ten. The sequencing input was peripheral blood. The source is a middle-aged man with acute or convalescent COVID-19.

V is TRBV11-2 and J is TRBJ2-7, with 9 bases aligning to TRBD2. CDR3 length: 14 residues. V lost 5 bases, J lost 7 bases, and 9 bases stayed unmatched. The germline V gene encodes CDR1 SGHAT and CDR2 FQNNGV. The CDR3 sequence: CASSPGLAGWEQYF. CDR3 bases: TGTGCCAGCAGCCCGGGGCTAGCGGGATGGGAGCAGTACTTC.

The chain employs TRBV11-3 and TRBJ2-1, with 7 bases fitting TRBD1. The J segment lost 8 bases and the V segment lost 4 bases, leaving 8 bases of the junction unmatched. Germline V gene data show CDR1 as SGHNT and CDR2 as YENEEA. The CDR3 is 14 amino acids. CDR3 DNA sequence: TGTGCCAGCAGCTCCTCGGGACAGCCTGATGAGCAGTTCTTC. Translation: CASSSSGQPDEQFF.

The V and J genes are TRBV2 and TRBJ1-3, with D perhaps matching TRBD1 (6 bases). CDR1 and CDR2 (germline): SNHLY, FYNNEI. CDR3 length equals 16 residues. Trimming removed 4 bases from V and 4 bases from J, with 17 bases in between. CDR3 protein: CASSVLFRGSGNTIYF. CDR3 coding DNA: TGTGCCAGCAGTGTATTATTCAGGGGTTCCGGAAACACCATATATTTT.

The chain joins TRBV10-3 to TRBJ2-5; the D gene is possibly TRBD2 (6 bases). The V gene lost 10 bases and the J gene lost 1 base, with 10 bases spanning the gap. This CDR3 has 12 amino acids. Germline loops: CDR1 ENHRY, CDR2 SYGVKD. CDR3 coding DNA: TGTGCCACAGGGACTTTCCAAGAGACCCAGTACTTC. As protein: CATGTFQETQYF.

The rearrangement links TRBV18 to TRBJ2-5; D remains unclear. The germline V and J ends were trimmed by 3 bases and 0 bases, with 5 bases remaining between them. The CDR3 sequence is 13 residues long. CDR1 is KGHSH and CDR2 is LQKENI in the germline V gene. The chain's CDR3 is CASSPSNQETQYF. The CDR3 DNA reads TGTGCCAGCTCACCTTCTAACCAAGAGACCCAGTACTTC.

This clone was found once. The V and J genes are TRBV7-9 and TRBJ1-2; D may be TRBD1 (6 bases). V gave up 5 bases and J gave up 7 bases, with 20 bases separating them. This CDR3 region has 15 residues. Germline V gives CDR1 SEHNR, CDR2 FQNEAQ (reference sequence). This CDR3 is CASSRSGQPISGYTF. Here the CDR3 DNA reads TGTGCCAGCAGCCGTTCCGGACAGCCGATAAGTGGCTACACCTTC.

This chain uses TRBV5-6 with TRBJ2-4; 8 bases match TRBD1. Germline-derived CDR1 and CDR2 are SGHDT and YYEEEE. After removal of 3 bases from V and 6 bases from J, the junction contained 8 bases not matched to a gene. This CDR3 spans 15 amino acids. The CDR3 is CASSSTRDRLNIQYF. For the CDR3, the DNA is TGTGCCAGCAGCTCGACACGGGACAGGCTAAACATTCAGTACTTC.

This clone was found once. V is TRBV2 and J is TRBJ1-5; D remains ambiguous. Trimming took 4 bases from V and 2 from J, leaving 12 bases between them. From germline, CDR1 is SNHLY and CDR2 FYNNEI. The CDR3 runs 15 residues. The DNA for the CDR3 is TGTGCCAGCAGTGCAGGCCTACACGGCAATCAGCCCCAGCATTTT. Protein: CASSAGLHGNQPQHF. The variable domain in full, with the rest retrieved from reference TRBV2 and TRBJ1-5, is EPEVTQTPSHQVTQMGQEVILRCVPISNHLYFYWYRQILGQKVEFLVSFYNNEISEKSEIFDDQFSVERPDGSNFTLKIRSTKLEDSAMYFCASSAGLHGNQPQHFGDGTRLSIL.

The chain carries TRBV14 and TRBJ2-1, with a tentative D call TRBD2 (6 bases). The CDR3 has 15 amino acids. The ends were cut back, 6 bases at V and 3 bases at J, with 15 bases in the middle. Germline V CDR1 and CDR2: SGHDN, FVKESK. Here the CDR3 DNA reads TGTGCCAGCAGTCCTATAGGCGGGGACTACAATGAGCAGTTCTTC. Encoded protein: CASSPIGGDYNEQFF.

The chain has TRBV6-5 and TRBJ2-2, with no clear D. CDR3 length: 15 residues. Germline loops: CDR1 MNHEY, CDR2 SVGAGI. V lost 0 bases, J lost 1 base, and 6 bases lay in between. The CDR3 coding sequence is TGTGCCAGCAGTTACTCAACAGTGAACACCGGGGAGCTGTTTTTT. It translates to CASSYSTVNTGELFF.

This clone was seen just once. The V and J genes are TRBV5-1 and TRBJ2-1; D is perhaps TRBD2 (6 bases). V lost 4 bases, J lost 1 base, and 15 bases lay in between. The CDR3 sequence is 16 residues long. Germline CDR1 is SGHRS and CDR2 is YFSETQ. CDR3 region: CASSPDQSGSYNEQFF. CDR3 in DNA: TGCGCCAGCAGCCCAGATCAGAGCGGGTCCTACAATGAGCAGTTCTTC.

The genes are TRBV20-1 and TRBJ1-5; D is unclear. V was pared by 3 bases and J by 3 bases, with 9 bases between. The length of the CDR3 is 13 residues. CDR1 DFQATT and CDR2 SNEGSKA come from the germline V gene (reference sequence). The CDR3 DNA reads as TGCAGTGCTAGTAGTGAGCTCAATCAGCCCCAGCATTTT. Translating it yields CSASSELNQPQHF.

The rearrangement joins TRBV14 to TRBJ2-1, with 10 bases aligning to TRBD2. The trim removed 6 bases at V and 9 bases at J, leaving 11 bases unmatched. The CDR3 has 15 amino acids. CDR1 SGHDN and CDR2 FVKESK come from the germline V gene. The CDR3 sequence is CASSPLAGELGEQFF. Written as DNA, the CDR3 is TGTGCCAGCAGTCCGCTAGCGGGAGAACTGGGTGAGCAGTTCTTC.

The V gene is TRBV4-1, the J gene TRBJ2-7; 7 positions agree with TRBD1. The V gene end was trimmed by 2 bases and the J gene end by 5 bases; junction bases not matched to a gene: 21. Germline V lookup: CDR1 MGHRA, CDR2 YSYEKL. The length of the CDR3 is 19 residues. The CDR3 DNA reads as TGCGCCAGCAGCCAATTTGGGACCGACAGGGTGGTAAGCTGGAACGAGCAGTACTTC. Translation gives CASSQFGTDRVVSWNEQYF.

J is TRBJ1-5 and V is TRBV6-1; TRBD1 might be the D (6 bases). Trimming pared 4 bases from V and 2 bases from J, leaving 15 bases between. The CDR3 sequence is 16 residues long. Germline V gives CDR1 MNHNS, CDR2 SASEGT. The CDR3 nucleotides are TGTGCCAGCAGTGCCGAAGGGGGATCTGGCAATCAGCCCCAGCATTTT. This encodes CASSAEGGSGNQPQHF.

This clone occurred once. The V and J genes are TRBV21-1 and TRBJ1-4. TRBV21-1 is a known pseudogene. The CDR3 has 14 amino acids. CDR3 nucleotide sequence: TGTGCCAGCAGCAAATGGAACGGGAATGAAAAACTGTTTTTT. Translating gives CASSKWNGNEKLFF.

The chain links TRBV2 to TRBJ2-1, with D possibly TRBD2 on 5 matching bases. Per germline, CDR1 SNHLY and CDR2 FYNNEI. V lost 7 bases and J lost 6, with 10 bases in between. The CDR3 is 12 residues long. CDR3 residues: CASIKDFNEQFF. The CDR3 bases are TGTGCCAGCATTAAGGACTTCAATGAGCAGTTCTTC.

This clone was observed a handful of times. The genes are TRBV24-1 and TRBJ1-2, with TRBD1 matching 7 bases. This CDR3 is 17 amino acids long. Trimming cost V 0 bases and J 1 base; bases outside gene matches: 7. Germline V gene lookup returns CDR1 KGHDR and CDR2 SFDVKD. Written as DNA, the CDR3 is TGTGCCACCAGTGATTTGAGAACAGGGGCCCTTAACTATGGCTACACCTTC. Amino acid sequence: CATSDLRTGALNYGYTF.

The J gene is TRBJ1-6, the V gene TRBV7-3; TRBD1 matches 9 bases. The CDR3 totals 14 residues. Germline V gives CDR1 SGHTA, CDR2 FQGTGA. The ends lost 5 bases at V and 7 bases at J; junction bases unmatched: 3. CDR3: CASSPTGGNSPLHF. The DNA of the CDR3 is TGTGCCAGCAGCCCGACAGGGGGGAATTCACCCCTCCACTTT.